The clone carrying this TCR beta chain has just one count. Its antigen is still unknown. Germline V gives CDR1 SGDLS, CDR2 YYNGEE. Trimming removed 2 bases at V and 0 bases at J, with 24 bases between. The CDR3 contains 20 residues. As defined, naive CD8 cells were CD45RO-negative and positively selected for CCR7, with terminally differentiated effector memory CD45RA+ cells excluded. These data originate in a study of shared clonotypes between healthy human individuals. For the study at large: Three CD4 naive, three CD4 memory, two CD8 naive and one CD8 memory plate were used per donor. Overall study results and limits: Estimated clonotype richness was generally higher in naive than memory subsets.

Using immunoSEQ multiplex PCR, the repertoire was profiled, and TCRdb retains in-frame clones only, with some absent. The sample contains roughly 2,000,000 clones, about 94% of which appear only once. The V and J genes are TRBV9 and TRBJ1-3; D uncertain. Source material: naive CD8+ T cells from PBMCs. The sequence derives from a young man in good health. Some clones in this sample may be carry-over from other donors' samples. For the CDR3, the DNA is TGTGCCAGCAGCGTTTCAGCGTCATCAGGTCTTGCCTTCTCTGGAAACACCATATATTTT. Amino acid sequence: CASSVSASSGLAFSGNTIYF.